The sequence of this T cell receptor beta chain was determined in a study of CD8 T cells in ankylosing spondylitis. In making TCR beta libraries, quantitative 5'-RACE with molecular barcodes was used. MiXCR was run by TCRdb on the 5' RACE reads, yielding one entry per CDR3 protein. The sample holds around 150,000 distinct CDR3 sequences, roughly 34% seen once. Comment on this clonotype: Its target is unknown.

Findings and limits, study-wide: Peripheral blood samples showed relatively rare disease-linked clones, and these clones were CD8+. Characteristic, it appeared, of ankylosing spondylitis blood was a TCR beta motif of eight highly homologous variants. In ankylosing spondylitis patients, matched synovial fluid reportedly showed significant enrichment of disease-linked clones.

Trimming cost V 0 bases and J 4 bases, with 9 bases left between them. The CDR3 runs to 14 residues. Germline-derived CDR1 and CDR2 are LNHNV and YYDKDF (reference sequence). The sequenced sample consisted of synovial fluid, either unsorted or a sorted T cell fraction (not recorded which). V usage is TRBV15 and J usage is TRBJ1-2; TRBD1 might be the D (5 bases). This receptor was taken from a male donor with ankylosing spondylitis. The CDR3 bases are TGTGCCACCAGCAGAGATGGTGACAGCTATGGCTACACCTTC. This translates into CATSRDGDSYGYTF.